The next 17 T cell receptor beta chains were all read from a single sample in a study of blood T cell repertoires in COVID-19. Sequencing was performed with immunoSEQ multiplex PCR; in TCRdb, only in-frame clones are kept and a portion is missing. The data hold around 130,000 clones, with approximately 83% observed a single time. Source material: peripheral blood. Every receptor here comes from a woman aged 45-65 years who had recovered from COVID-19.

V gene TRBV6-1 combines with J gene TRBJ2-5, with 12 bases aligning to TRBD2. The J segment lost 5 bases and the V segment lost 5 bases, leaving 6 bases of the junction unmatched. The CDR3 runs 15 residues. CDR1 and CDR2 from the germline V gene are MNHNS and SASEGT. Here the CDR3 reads CASSWATSGGETQYF. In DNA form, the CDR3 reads TGTGCCAGCAGTTGGGCGACTAGCGGGGGTGAGACCCAGTACTTC.

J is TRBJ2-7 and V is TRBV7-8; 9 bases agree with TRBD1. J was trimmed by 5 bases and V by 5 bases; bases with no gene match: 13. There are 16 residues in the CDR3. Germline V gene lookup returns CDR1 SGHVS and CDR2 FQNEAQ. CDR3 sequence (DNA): TGTGCCAGCAGCCGGCCGTATACAGGGGGCTTTGACGAGCAGTACTTC. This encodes CASSRPYTGGFDEQYF.

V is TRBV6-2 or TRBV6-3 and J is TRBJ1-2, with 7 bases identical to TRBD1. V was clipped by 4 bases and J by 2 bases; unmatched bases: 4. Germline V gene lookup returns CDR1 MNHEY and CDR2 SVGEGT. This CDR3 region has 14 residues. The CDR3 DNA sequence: TGTGCCAGCAGTTTACGGACAGGAAACTATGGCTACACCTTC. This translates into CASSLRTGNYGYTF.

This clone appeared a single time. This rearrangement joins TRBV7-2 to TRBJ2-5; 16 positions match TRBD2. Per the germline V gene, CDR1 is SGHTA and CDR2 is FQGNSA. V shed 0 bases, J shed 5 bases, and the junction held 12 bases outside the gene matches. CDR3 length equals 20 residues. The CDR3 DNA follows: TGTGCCAGCAGCTTAGCGGCTCCGGGACTAGCGGGAGGGCGTCGGGAGACCCAGTACTTC. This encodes CASSLAAPGLAGGRRETQYF.

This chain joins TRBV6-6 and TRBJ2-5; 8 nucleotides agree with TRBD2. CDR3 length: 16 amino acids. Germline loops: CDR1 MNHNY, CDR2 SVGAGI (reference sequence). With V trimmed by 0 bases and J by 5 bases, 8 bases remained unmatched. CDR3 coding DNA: TGTGCCAGCAGTTACTCGTTGGCACTAGCGGACGAGACCCAGTACTTC. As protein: CASSYSLALADETQYF.

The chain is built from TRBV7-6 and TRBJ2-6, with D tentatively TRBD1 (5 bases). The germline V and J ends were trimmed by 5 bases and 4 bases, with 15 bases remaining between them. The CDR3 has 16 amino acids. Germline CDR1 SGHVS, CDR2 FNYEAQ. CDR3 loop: CASSPGAGSGANVLTF. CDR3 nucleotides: TGTGCCAGCAGCCCGGGCGCAGGGTCCGGGGCCAACGTCCTGACTTTC.

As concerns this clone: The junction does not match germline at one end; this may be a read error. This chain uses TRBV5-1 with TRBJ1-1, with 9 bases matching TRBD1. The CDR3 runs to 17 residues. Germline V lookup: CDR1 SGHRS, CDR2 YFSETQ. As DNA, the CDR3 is TGCGCCAGCAGCTATTACAGGGGGCGTGGTCGAGACACTGAGGCTTTCTTT. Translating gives CASSYYRGRGRDTEAFF. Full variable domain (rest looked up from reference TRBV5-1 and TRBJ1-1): KAGVTQTPRYLIKTRGQQVTLSCSPISGHRSVSWYQQTPGQGLQFLFEYFSETQRNKGNFPGRFSGRQFSNSRSEMNVSTLELGDSALYLCASSYYRGRGRDTEAFFGQGTRLTVV.

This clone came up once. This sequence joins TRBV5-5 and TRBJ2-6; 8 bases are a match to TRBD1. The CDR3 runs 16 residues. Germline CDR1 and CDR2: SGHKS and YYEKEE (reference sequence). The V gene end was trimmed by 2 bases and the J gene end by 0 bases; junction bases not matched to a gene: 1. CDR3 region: CASSFTGGSGANVLTF. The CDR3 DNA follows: TGTGCCAGCAGCTTTACAGGGGGCTCTGGGGCCAACGTCCTGACTTTC. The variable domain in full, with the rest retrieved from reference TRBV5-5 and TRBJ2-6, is DAGVTQSPTHLIKTRGQQVTLRCSPISGHKSVSWYQQVLGQGPQFIFQYYEKEERGRGNFPDRFSARQFPNYSSELNVNALLLGDSALYLCASSFTGGSGANVLTFGAGSRLTVL.

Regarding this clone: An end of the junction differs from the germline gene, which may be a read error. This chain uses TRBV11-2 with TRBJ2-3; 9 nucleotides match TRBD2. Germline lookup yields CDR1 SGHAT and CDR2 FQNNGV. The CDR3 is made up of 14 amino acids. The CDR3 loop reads CASRLAGVADTQYF. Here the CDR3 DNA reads TGTGCCAGCAGGTTAGCGGGGGTCGCAGATACGCAGTATTTT.

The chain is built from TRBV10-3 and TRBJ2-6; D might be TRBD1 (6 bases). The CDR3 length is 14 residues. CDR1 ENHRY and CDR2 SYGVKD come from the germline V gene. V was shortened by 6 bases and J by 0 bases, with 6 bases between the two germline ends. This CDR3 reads CAIRDSSGANVLTF. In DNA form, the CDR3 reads TGTGCCATCAGGGACAGCTCTGGGGCCAACGTCCTGACTTTC.

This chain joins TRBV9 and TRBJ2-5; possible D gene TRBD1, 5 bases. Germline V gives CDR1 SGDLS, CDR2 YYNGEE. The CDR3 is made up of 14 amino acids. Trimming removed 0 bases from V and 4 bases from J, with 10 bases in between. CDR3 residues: CASSVGTNRETQYF. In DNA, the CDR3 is TGTGCCAGCAGCGTAGGGACAAACCGAGAGACCCAGTACTTC.

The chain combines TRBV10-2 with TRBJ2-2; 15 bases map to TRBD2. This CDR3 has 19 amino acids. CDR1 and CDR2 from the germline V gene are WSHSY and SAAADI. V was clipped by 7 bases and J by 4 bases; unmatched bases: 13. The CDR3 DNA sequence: TGCGCCAGCACTGGGGGACTAGCGGGAGGACACGGGGGCACCGGGGAGCTGTTTTTT. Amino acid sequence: CASTGGLAGGHGGTGELFF.

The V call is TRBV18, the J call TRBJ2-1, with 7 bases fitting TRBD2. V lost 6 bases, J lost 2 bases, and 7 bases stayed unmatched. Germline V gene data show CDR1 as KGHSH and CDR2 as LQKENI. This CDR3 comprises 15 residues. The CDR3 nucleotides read TGTGCCAGCTCCCAGAGCGGGGCAACCTACAATGAGCAGTTCTTC. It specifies CASSQSGATYNEQFF.

The DNA of the CDR3 is TGTGCCAGCAGCTTATCGCCGGGTTTGGGCTACACCTTC. Its protein product is CASSLSPGLGYTF. The chain links TRBV11-2 to TRBJ1-2; D call uncertain. Germline assignment: CDR1 SGHAT and CDR2 FQNNGV. The CDR3 loop spans 13 amino acids. V lost 2 bases to trimming and J lost 8 bases, with 12 bases between them.

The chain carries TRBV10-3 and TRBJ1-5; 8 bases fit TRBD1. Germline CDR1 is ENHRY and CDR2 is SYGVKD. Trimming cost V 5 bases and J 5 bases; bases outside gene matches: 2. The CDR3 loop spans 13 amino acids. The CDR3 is CAISNRGDQPQHF. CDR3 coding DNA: TGTGCCATCAGTAACAGGGGGGATCAGCCCCAGCATTTT.

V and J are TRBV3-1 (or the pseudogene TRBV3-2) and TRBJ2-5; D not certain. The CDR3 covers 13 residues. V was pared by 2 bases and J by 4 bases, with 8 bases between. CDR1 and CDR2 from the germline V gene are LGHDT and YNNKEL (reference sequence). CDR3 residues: CASSQSQSETQYF. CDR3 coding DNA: TGTGCCAGCAGCCAATCCCAGTCAGAGACCCAGTACTTC.

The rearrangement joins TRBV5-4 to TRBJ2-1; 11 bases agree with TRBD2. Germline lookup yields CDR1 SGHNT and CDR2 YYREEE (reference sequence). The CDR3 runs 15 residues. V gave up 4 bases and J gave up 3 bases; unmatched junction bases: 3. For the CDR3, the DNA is TGTGCCAGCAGCGTGGGACTAGCGGACTACAATGAGCAGTTCTTC. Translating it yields CASSVGLADYNEQFF.